These 28 T cell receptor beta chains were all obtained from the same sample, sequenced in a study of CD8+ T cells in alopecia areata listed by TCRdb under 2018. Library preparation used the immunoSEQ multiplex PCR assay. RNA was extracted from all samples and reverse transcribed into cDNA, which served as template for TCR sequencing. What TCRdb holds here is the immuneACCESS table cut down to in-frame rearrangements. Part of the clones is not present; checked against another copy, under half of the missing clones reflect an unresolved V gene, and the others are unexplained. The sample records around 120,000 clones, roughly 55% of which are singletons. 5.7% of the sample rests with the top ten. The sample's time point, from its label and the paper: more than three weeks on oral tofacitinib. Explained via the paper, the treatment or condition label denotes: oral pan-JAK inhibitor, 5-10 mg twice daily.

This material consisted of CD4+ T cells sorted from blood, taken at week 4, from a patient treated with tofacitinib. These receptor sequences come from a human donor with alopecia areata.

The chain combines TRBV10-3 with TRBJ2-5; D is perhaps TRBD1 or TRBD2 (5 bases each). Trimming pared 8 bases from V and 4 bases from J, leaving 5 bases between. In germline, CDR1 is ENHRY, CDR2 SYGVKD. The CDR3 is made up of 10 amino acids. The CDR3 coding sequence is TGTGCCATCGGGGGAGAGACCCAGTACTTC. Encoded protein: CAIGGETQYF.

This chain connects TRBV5-1 to TRBJ2-2; no reliable D call. The CDR3 length is 14 residues. CDR1 is SGHRS and CDR2 is YFSETQ in the germline V gene. V lost 0 bases and J 1 base, leaving 4 bases between the germline ends. As DNA, the CDR3 is TGCGCCAGCAGCTTGGGAGAGAACACCGGGGAGCTGTTTTTT. Protein: CASSLGENTGELFF.

The chain links TRBV30 to TRBJ1-2; TRBD1 agrees at 11 bases. Germline loops: CDR1 GTSNPN, CDR2 SVGIG (reference sequence). V shed 3 bases and J 4 bases; nucleotides not matched to a gene: 1. This CDR3 contains 13 residues. For the CDR3, the DNA is TGTGCCTGGAGAGGGACAGGGGGCTATGGCTACACCTTC. Its translation is CAWRGTGGYGYTF.

This clone came up once. V and J are TRBV18 and TRBJ2-3, with 9 nucleotides matching TRBD2. Germline V gene lookup returns CDR1 KGHSH and CDR2 LQKENI. This CDR3 contains 15 residues. The ends lost 3 bases at V and 6 bases at J; junction bases unmatched: 7. The CDR3 DNA follows: TGTGCCAGCTCACCTTTCGGCGGGAGGGCGGATACGCAGTATTTT. Residues: CASSPFGGRADTQYF. Full variable domain (missing parts from reference TRBV18 and TRBJ2-3): NAGVMQNPRHLVRRRGQEARLRCSPMKGHSHVYWYRQLPEEGLKFMVYLQKENIIDESGMPKERFSAEFPKEGPSILRIQQVVRGDSAAYFCASSPFGGRADTQYFGPGTRLTVL.

V and J are TRBV2 and TRBJ2-1, with 7 bases that match TRBD2. The CDR3 loop spans 16 amino acids. V shed 1 base and J 4 bases; nucleotides not matched to a gene: 7. Germline CDR1 and CDR2: SNHLY and FYNNEI. This CDR3 reads CASSEGLLAEYNEQFF. CDR3 in DNA: TGTGCCAGCAGTGAAGGTTTGCTAGCGGAGTACAATGAGCAGTTCTTC. Drawing the rest from reference TRBV2 and TRBJ2-1, the complete variable domain is EPEVTQTPSHQVTQMGQEVILRCVPISNHLYFYWYRQILGQKVEFLVSFYNNEISEKSEIFDDQFSVERPDGSNFTLKIRSTKLEDSAMYFCASSEGLLAEYNEQFFGPGTRLTVL.

The rearrangement uses TRBV7-9 and TRBJ2-2; D is perhaps TRBD2 (5 bases). The V and J ends lost 11 bases and 9 bases respectively, with 13 bases between them. The CDR3 runs to 11 residues. Germline CDR1 SEHNR, CDR2 FQNEAQ (reference sequence). The CDR3 loop is CAPPQRRELFF. DNA for the CDR3: TGTGCCCCGCCCCAGCGGCGGGAGCTGTTTTTT.

V usage is TRBV30 and J usage is TRBJ2-5; D is ambiguous. Trimming cost V 1 base and J 5 bases, with 8 bases left between them. CDR1 is GTSNPN and CDR2 is SVGIG in the germline V gene (reference sequence). CDR3 length: 12 amino acids. The CDR3 DNA is TGTGCCTGGAGTGAAGGGTTGGAGACCCAGTACTTC. Translated: CAWSEGLETQYF.

The chain couples TRBV30 to TRBJ1-2, with 9 bases that match TRBD1. Germline CDR1 and CDR2: GTSNPN and SVGIG (reference sequence). After removal of 5 bases from V and 5 bases from J, the junction contained 3 bases not matched to a gene. The CDR3 is 12 residues long. The CDR3 is CAWAGTGYGYTF. CDR3 bases: TGTGCCTGGGCCGGGACAGGGTATGGCTACACCTTC.

DNA for the CDR3: TGTGCCTGGAGTCCTCCAACGACAGGCAATCAGCCCCAGCATTTT. This encodes CAWSPPTTGNQPQHF. The rearrangement joins TRBV30 to TRBJ1-5; D is perhaps TRBD1 (5 bases). Between the trimmed V and J ends, which lost 2 bases and 2 bases, there was a span of 13 bases. The CDR3 extends over 15 amino acids. The germline V gene has CDR1 GTSNPN and CDR2 SVGIG (reference sequence).

The V call is TRBV5-1, the J call TRBJ2-3; 7 positions agree with TRBD1. The CDR3 extends over 16 amino acids. CDR1 and CDR2 from the germline V gene are SGHRS and YFSETQ. V lost 2 bases, J lost 2 bases, and 8 bases stayed unmatched. The CDR3 reads CASSLAVGTDTDTQYF. CDR3 nucleotides: TGCGCCAGCAGCTTAGCGGTAGGGACAGACACAGATACGCAGTATTTT.

This clone came up once. The chain is built from TRBV30 and TRBJ1-5, with 8 nucleotides matching TRBD1. CDR1 is GTSNPN, CDR2 SVGIG, per germline (reference sequence). V gave up 8 bases and J gave up 7 bases; unmatched junction bases: 7. The CDR3 sequence is 12 residues long. The DNA of the CDR3 is TGTGCCGCCGACAGGGGCGGGCAGCCCCAGCATTTT. Translated: CAADRGGQPQHF.

In its sample, this clone was seen a few times. This CDR3 reads CASSRGSGGTDTQYF. The CDR3 DNA follows: TGTGCCAGCAGCCGAGGGAGCGGGGGGACAGATACGCAGTATTTT. The rearrangement joins TRBV9 to TRBJ2-3; TRBD2 matches 9 bases. The trim removed 4 bases at V and 3 bases at J, leaving 6 bases unmatched. The CDR3 consists of 15 residues. The germline CDR1 and CDR2 sequences are SGDLS and YYNGEE. The full variable domain, with the rest looked up from reference TRBV9 and TRBJ2-3, is DSGVTQTPKHLITATGQRVTLRCSPRSGDLSVYWYQQSLDQGLQFLIQYYNGEERAKGNILERFSAQQFPDLHSELNLSSLELGDSALYFCASSRGSGGTDTQYFGPGTRLTVL.

The chain uses TRBV7-2 and TRBJ2-5; D gene ambiguous. The length of the CDR3 is 15 residues. From germline, CDR1 is SGHTA and CDR2 FQGNSA. The V end lost 1 base, the J end lost 1 base, and 10 bases lay between the germline ends. CDR3 sequence: CASSLGSWPQETQYF. The CDR3, as DNA: TGTGCCAGCAGCTTAGGTTCCTGGCCCCAAGAGACCCAGTACTTC.

The chain couples TRBV9 to TRBJ1-6; possibly TRBD1 for D (5 bases). Germline loops: CDR1 SGDLS, CDR2 YYNGEE. The V gene lost 0 bases and the J gene lost 8 bases, with 15 bases spanning the gap. CDR3 length: 16 residues. This CDR3 is CASSVDAGLGDSPLHF. The DNA of the CDR3 is TGTGCCAGCAGCGTAGATGCAGGTTTGGGGGATTCACCCCTCCACTTT.

This chain links TRBV29-1 with TRBJ2-5; TRBD2 might be the D (5 bases). V lost 6 bases and J 5 bases, leaving 19 bases between the germline ends. This CDR3 has 14 residues. Germline CDR1 SQVTM, CDR2 ANQGSEA. The CDR3: CSVPQAGLGETQYF. Here the CDR3 DNA reads TGCAGCGTGCCCCAGGCGGGCCTCGGGGAGACCCAGTACTTC.

The CDR3 spells CASSSAPGHTQPQHF. The CDR3 coding sequence is TGTGCCAGCTCATCTGCCCCGGGCCATACGCAGCCCCAGCATTTT. This chain joins TRBV18 and TRBJ1-5; no firm D call. The V end lost 5 bases, the J end lost 7 bases, and 18 bases lay between the germline ends. The CDR3 runs 15 residues. Germline CDR1 KGHSH, CDR2 LQKENI. Full variable domain (rest looked up from reference TRBV18 and TRBJ1-5): NAGVMQNPRHLVRRRGQEARLRCSPMKGHSHVYWYRQLPEEGLKFMVYLQKENIIDESGMPKERFSAEFPKEGPSILRIQQVVRGDSAAYFCASSSAPGHTQPQHFGDGTRLSIL.

This chain's CDR3 is CAILCGGHNEKLFF. The DNA of the CDR3 is TGTGCCATTTTGTGTGGGGGGCATAATGAAAAACTGTTTTTT. The chain has TRBV25-1 and TRBJ1-4; D perhaps matches TRBD1 (6 bases). V shed 10 bases and J shed 4 bases, with 16 bases lying between them. This CDR3 comprises 14 residues. From germline, CDR1 is MGHDK and CDR2 SYGVNS.

This clone was seen only a few times. Written as DNA, the CDR3 is TGCAGCGTTGACAGGGGTGTAGGAACAGATACGCAGTATTTT. Protein product: CSVDRGVGTDTQYF. The chain employs TRBV29-1 and TRBJ2-3, with D possibly being TRBD1 (6 bases). Trimming removed 3 bases from V and 3 bases from J, with 13 bases in between. Germline V lookup: CDR1 SQVTM, CDR2 ANQGSEA. The CDR3 runs 14 residues.

On this clone: Germline is not matched at one junction end, which may reflect a read error. The chain links TRBV30 to TRBJ2-7, with D maybe TRBD2 (6 bases). In germline, CDR1 is GTSNPN, CDR2 SVGIG (reference sequence). The CDR3 consists of 12 residues. Here the CDR3 DNA reads TGTGCCGGGAGGACTTTCTCCTACGAGCAGTACTTC. Its protein is CAGRTFSYEQYF.

This clone was seen ten or more times. V gene TRBV19 combines with J gene TRBJ2-5, with TRBD1 matching 9 bases. The germline V gene has CDR1 LNHDA and CDR2 SQIVND (reference sequence). This CDR3 contains 14 residues. J gave up 6 bases and V 5 bases, and 7 bases lay outside the gene matches. CDR3 bases: TGTGCCAGTAGTGCAACAGGGGGCGCAAAGACCCAGTACTTC. Amino acids: CASSATGGAKTQYF.

V gene TRBV7-2 combines with J gene TRBJ2-7; D remains ambiguous. CDR3 length: 13 residues. V was trimmed by 3 bases and J by 5 bases, leaving 11 bases between them. From germline, CDR1 is SGHTA and CDR2 FQGNSA. The CDR3 sequence: CASSLSDGHEQYF. The CDR3, as DNA: TGTGCCAGCAGCTTGTCCGATGGCCACGAGCAGTACTTC. The complete variable domain, with remaining parts taken from reference TRBV7-2 and TRBJ2-7, reads GAGVSQSPSNKVTEKGKDVELRCDPISGHTALYWYRQSLGQGLEFLIYFQGNSAPDKSGLPSDRFSAERTGGSVSTLTIQRTQQEDSAVYLCASSLSDGHEQYFGPGTRLTVT.

The CDR3 sequence: CATSTSFLGTDGYTF. The CDR3 DNA reads as TGTGCCACCAGCACCTCATTCCTCGGGACAGATGGCTACACCTTC. The chain has TRBV15 and TRBJ1-2; TRBD1 matches 7 bases. V shed 4 bases and J 6 bases; nucleotides not matched to a gene: 11. This CDR3 is built from 15 residues. Germline V gene data show CDR1 as LNHNV and CDR2 as YYDKDF (reference sequence).

The rearrangement joins TRBV2 to TRBJ2-1; 10 nucleotides agree with TRBD1. Germline V gene sequence: CDR1 SNHLY, CDR2 FYNNEI. The V segment lost 5 bases and the J segment 7 bases; nucleotides outside the gene matches: 8. The CDR3 length is 15 residues. CDR3 sequence (DNA): TGTGCCAGCAGTCTCGACAGGGGGCGTTTGAATGAGCAGTTCTTC. Its protein is CASSLDRGRLNEQFF.

V usage is TRBV15 and J usage is TRBJ2-5, with unresolved D. V was trimmed by 0 bases and J by 5 bases, leaving 7 bases between them. This CDR3 region has 13 residues. Looked up from germline, CDR1 is LNHNV and CDR2 is YYDKDF (reference sequence). DNA of the CDR3: TGTGCCACCAGCAGAGATTTTGCGGAGACCCAGTACTTC. The encoded protein is CATSRDFAETQYF.

CDR3 DNA sequence: TGTGCCAGTAGTACAGGGACTAGCGGCGGGGGAAGGGAGCTGTTTTTT. It is translated as CASSTGTSGGGRELFF. This rearrangement joins TRBV19 to TRBJ2-2; 11 nucleotides match TRBD2. This CDR3 region has 16 residues. Germline CDR1 and CDR2: LNHDA and SQIVND (reference sequence). With V trimmed by 4 bases and J by 9 bases, 10 bases remained unmatched.

The chain uses TRBV15 and TRBJ2-5; TRBD2 aligns across 8 bases. The CDR3 totals 15 residues. Germline CDR1 is LNHNV and CDR2 is YYDKDF (reference sequence). Germline trimming cut 8 bases from V and 4 bases from J; bases unmatched to any gene: 12. CDR3 coding DNA: TGTGCCACCTCAGCGGGGGCCCGGGGCCGAGAGACCCAGTACTTC. Amino acids: CATSAGARGRETQYF.

The chain has TRBV29-1 and TRBJ2-3; D not certain. Germline values: CDR1 SQVTM, CDR2 ANQGSEA. Trimming stripped 2 bases from V and 0 bases from J, with 3 bases between. The CDR3 is 12 amino acids. CDR3 in DNA: TGCAGCGTTGAATACAGCACAGATACGCAGTATTTT. Its protein product is CSVEYSTDTQYF.

This clone occurred a few times. CDR3 bases: TGTGCCAGCAGCGTGGACCAGGGGGACACAGATACGCAGTATTTT. This codes for CASSVDQGDTDTQYF. V usage is TRBV9 and J usage is TRBJ2-3, with 7 bases aligning to TRBD1. J was trimmed by 2 bases and V by 2 bases; bases with no gene match: 5. In germline, CDR1 is SGDLS, CDR2 YYNGEE. The CDR3 runs to 15 residues.